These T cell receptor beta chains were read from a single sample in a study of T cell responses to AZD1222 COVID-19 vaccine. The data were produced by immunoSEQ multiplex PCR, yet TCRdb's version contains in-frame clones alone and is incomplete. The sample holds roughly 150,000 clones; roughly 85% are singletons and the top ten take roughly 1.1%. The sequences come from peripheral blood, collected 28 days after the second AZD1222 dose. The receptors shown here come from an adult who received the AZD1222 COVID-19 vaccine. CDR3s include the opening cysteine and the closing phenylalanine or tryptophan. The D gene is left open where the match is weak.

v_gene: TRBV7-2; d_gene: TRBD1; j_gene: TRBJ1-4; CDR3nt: TGTGCCAGCAGCTTAGCGTCTGGGACAGGGCAGGGAAAACTGTTTTTT; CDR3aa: CASSLASGTGQGKLFF
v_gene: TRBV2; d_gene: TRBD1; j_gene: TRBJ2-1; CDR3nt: TGTGCCAGCAAACGGGACAGAAGCTCCTACAATGAGCAGTTCTTC; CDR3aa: CASKRDRSSYNEQFF
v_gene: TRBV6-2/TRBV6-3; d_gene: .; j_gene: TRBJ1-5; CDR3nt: TGTGCCAGCAGTCCACCTGGGGAAGGCAATCAGCCCCAGCATTTT; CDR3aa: CASSPPGEGNQPQHF
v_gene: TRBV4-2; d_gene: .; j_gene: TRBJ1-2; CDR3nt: TGTGCCAGCAGCCCCCAGGGCCACTACCCTGACTATGGCTACACCTTC; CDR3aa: CASSPQGHYPDYGYTF
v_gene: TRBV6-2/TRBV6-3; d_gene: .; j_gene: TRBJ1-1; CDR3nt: TGTGCCAGCAGTTATTACTTTGAAGCTTTCTTT; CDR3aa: CASSYYFEAFF
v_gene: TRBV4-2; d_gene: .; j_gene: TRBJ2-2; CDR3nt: TGTGCCAGCAGCCACCGGGGGTCCGGGGAGCTGTTTTTT; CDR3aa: CASSHRGSGELFF
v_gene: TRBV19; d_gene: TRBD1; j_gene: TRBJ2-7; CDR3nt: TGTGCCAGTAGTTGGGGGACAGGCTCTAACGAGCAGTACTTC; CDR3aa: CASSWGTGSNEQYF
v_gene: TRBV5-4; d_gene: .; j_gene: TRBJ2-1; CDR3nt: TGTGCCAGCAGCTTGGTGGGGTTTACCTACAATGAGCAGTTCTTC; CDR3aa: CASSLVGFTYNEQFF
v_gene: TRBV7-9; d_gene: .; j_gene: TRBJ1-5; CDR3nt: TGTGCCAGCAGCTTAGCCGGGTATAGCAATCAGCCCCAGCATTTT; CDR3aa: CASSLAGYSNQPQHF
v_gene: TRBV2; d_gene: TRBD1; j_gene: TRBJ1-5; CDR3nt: TGTGCCAGCGGCGGGACAGTAAATCAGCCCCAGCATTTT; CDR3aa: CASGGTVNQPQHF